This T cell receptor (beta chain) was documented in a study of blood T cell repertoires in COVID-19. Study-level information: COVID-19 samples collected from the United States, Italy and Spain covered acute and convalescent phases. PBMCs, B-cell-depleted T cells, or T cells provided the cDNA or gDNA that made up the material.

In the original processing: Estimation of nucleated cell counts relied on the amplification of reference gene primers. The table came from immunoSEQ multiplex PCR; TCRdb's copy has only in-frame clones and leaves some out. V and J calls and clone size are those listed in that table; D and trimming were worked out from the DNA. The data show about 90,000 clones, around 87% seen once. Per the germline V gene, CDR1 is LNHDA and CDR2 is SQIVND (reference sequence). J was trimmed by 3 bases and V by 6 bases; bases with no gene match: 5. This CDR3 spans 15 amino acids. This clone was observed a single time.

The TCR originated in a male donor with acute or convalescent COVID-19. The sequenced sample consisted of peripheral blood. The rearrangement links TRBV19 to TRBJ2-3; 11 nucleotides line up with TRBD2. Here the CDR3 reads CASSRSGGVTDTQYF. The CDR3 DNA sequence: TGTGCCAGTAGCCGTAGCGGGGGGGTGACAGATACGCAGTATTTT.